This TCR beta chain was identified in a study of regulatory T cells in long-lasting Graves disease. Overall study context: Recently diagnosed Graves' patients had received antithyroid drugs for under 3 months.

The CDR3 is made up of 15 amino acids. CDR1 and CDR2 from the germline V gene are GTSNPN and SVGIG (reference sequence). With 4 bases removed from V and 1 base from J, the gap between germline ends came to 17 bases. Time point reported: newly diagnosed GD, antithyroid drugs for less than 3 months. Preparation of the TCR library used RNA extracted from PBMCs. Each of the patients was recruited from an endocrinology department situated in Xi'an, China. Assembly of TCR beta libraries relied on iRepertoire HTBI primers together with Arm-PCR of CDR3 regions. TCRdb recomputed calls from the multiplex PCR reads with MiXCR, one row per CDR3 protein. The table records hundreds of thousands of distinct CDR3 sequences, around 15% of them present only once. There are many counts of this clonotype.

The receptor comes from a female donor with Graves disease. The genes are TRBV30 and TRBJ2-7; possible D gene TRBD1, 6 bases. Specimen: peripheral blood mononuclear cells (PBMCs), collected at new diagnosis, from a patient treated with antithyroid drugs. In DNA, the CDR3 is TGTGCCTGGACCCCACCGGGCAGGGGTTCCTACGAGCAGTACTTC. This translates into CAWTPPGRGSYEQYF.